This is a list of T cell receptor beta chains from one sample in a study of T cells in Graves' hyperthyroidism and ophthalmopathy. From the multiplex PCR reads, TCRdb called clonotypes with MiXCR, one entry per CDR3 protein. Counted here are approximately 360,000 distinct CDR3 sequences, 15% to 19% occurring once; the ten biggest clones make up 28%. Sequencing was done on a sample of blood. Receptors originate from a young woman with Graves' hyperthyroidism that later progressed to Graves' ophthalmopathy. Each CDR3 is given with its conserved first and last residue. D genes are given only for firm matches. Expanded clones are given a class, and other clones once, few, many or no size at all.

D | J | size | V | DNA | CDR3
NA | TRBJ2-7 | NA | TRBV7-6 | TGTGCCAGCAGCTTAGCGAACAGGGGGGGAGCCGAGCAGTACTTC | CASSLANRGGAEQYF
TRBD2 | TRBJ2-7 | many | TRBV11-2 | TGTGCCACCGGCCCCGGTCCTAGCGGAATCTATAAGCAGTACTTC | CATGPGPSGIYKQYF
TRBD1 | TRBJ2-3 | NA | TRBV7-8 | TGTGCCAGCAGCCAGGACAGGGGGGTCGGCACAGATACGCAGTATTTT | CASSQDRGVGTDTQYF
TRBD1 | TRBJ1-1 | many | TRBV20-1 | TGCAGTGCTAGAGGCTTGGACAGGGCGAACACTGAAGCTTTCTTT | CSARGLDRANTEAFF
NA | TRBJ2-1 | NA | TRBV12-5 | TGTGCTAGTGGTTTTGGGGTTTACAATGAGCAGTTCTTC | CASGFGVYNEQFF
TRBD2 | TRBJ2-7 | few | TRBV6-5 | TGTGCCAGCAGTTACCCCCAAACTAGCGGGAGGAACTACGAGCAGTACTTC | CASSYPQTSGRNYEQYF
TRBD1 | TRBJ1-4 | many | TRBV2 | TGTGCCAGCAGTGAGGGGACAGGGCCTTTAAATGAAAAACTGTTTTTT | CASSEGTGPLNEKLFF
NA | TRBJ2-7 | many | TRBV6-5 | TGTGCCAGCAGTTACTCCGGGACCCTGAACCCCATGGGGCAGTACTTC | CASSYSGTLNPMGQYF
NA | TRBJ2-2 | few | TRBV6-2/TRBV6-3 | TGTGCCAGCAGTTCCATCGTGGAGTATTCGGCGGGCAACACCGGGGAGCTGTTTTTT | CASSSIVEYSAGNTGELFF
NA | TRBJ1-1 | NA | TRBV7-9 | TGTGCCAGCAGCTTAGGGCTCGGCAGGGAAGCTTTCTTT | CASSLGLGREAFF
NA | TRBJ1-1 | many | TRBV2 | TGTGCCAGCAGGGAGGGGATCCCGAACACTGAAGCTTTCTTT | CASREGIPNTEAFF
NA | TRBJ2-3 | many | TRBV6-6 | TGTGCCAGCAGTTACTCGGAAGGGGGGGATACGCAGTATTTT | CASSYSEGGDTQYF
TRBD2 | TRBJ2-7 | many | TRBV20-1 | TGCAGTGCTAGGGGGACTAGCGGGAGCAGGCGCTACGAGCAGTACTTC | CSARGTSGSRRYEQYF
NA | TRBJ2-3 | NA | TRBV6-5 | TGTGCCAGCAGTTACGGCGGAGGGCCCACAGATACGCAGTATTTT | CASSYGGGPTDTQYF
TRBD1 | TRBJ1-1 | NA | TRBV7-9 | TGTGCCAGCAGCTTAACAGGGGGCGGTGCTTTCTTT | CASSLTGGGAFF
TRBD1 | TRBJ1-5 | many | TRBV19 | TGTGCCAGTACAACAGGGGAATTGCAGCCCCAGCATTTT | CASTTGELQPQHF
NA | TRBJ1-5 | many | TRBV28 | TGTGCCAGCAGTCACAGGGACCGATCCTTAGTAAATCAGCCCCAGCATTTT | CASSHRDRSLVNQPQHF
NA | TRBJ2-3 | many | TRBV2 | TGTGCCAGCAGTGACAGAAGCACAGATACGCAGTATTTT | CASSDRSTDTQYF
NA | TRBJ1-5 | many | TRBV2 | TGTGCCAGCGAAGGGTGGGGGAGAAGCCAGCCCCAGCATTTT | CASEGWGRSQPQHF
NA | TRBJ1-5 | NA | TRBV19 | TGTGCCAGTAGTATAGGTTACAGGGAGCGGCCCAATCAGCCCCAGCATTTT | CASSIGYRERPNQPQHF
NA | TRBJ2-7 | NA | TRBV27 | TGTGCCAGCAGTCCCCCGGCGGGGGAGCAGTACTTC | CASSPPAGEQYF
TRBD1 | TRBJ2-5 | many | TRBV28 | TGTGCCAGCAGCGGGACAGGCACTAAAGAGACCCAGTACTTC | CASSGTGTKETQYF
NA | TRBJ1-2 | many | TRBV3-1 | TGTGCCAGCAGCCAAGGAGGACCCGTTAACTATGGCTACACCTTC | CASSQGGPVNYGYTF
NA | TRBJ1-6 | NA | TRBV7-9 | TGTGCCAGCAGCTTAGAAGGCCAGGGTGATTCACCCCTCCACTTT | CASSLEGQGDSPLHF
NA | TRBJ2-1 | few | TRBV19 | TGTGCCAGTAGTCGAAGGGGGGGGAGCTCCTACAATGAGCAGTTCTTC | CASSRRGGSSYNEQFF
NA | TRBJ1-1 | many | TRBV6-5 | TGTGCCAGCAGTTTGGTAGATGAGAATCCTGAAGCTTTCTTT | CASSLVDENPEAFF
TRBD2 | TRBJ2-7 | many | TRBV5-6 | TGTGCCAGCAGCCCACTAGCGGGAGAGGTTTACGAGCAGTACTTC | CASSPLAGEVYEQYF
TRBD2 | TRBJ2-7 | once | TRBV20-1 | TGCAGTGCTAGAGATTCGGCGGGAGCCTACAATGAGCAGTACTTC | CSARDSAGAYNEQYF
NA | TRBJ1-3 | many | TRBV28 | TGTGCCAGCAGTTCGGCAGGCTCTGGAAACACCATATATTTT | CASSSAGSGNTIYF
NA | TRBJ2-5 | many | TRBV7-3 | TGTGCCAGCAGCTTAAGGCGGGATGAGTTGGAGACCCAGTACTTC | CASSLRRDELETQYF
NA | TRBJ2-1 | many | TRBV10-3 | TGTGCCATCAGTGAGGACCCGGGGGACAATGAGCAGTTCTTC | CAISEDPGDNEQFF
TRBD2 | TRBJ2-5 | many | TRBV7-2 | TGTGCCAGCAGCTTGAGGCCGCTAGCGGGAGTGAATGGAGAGACCCAGTACTTC | CASSLRPLAGVNGETQYF
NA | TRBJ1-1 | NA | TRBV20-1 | TGCAGTGCTAGACCCGGGGCCTTGAACACTGAAGCTTTCTTT | CSARPGALNTEAFF
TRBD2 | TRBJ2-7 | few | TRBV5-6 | TGTGCCAGCAGCCCGGGCCGAGCGGGAGGGCCGGTACAGCAGTACTTC | CASSPGRAGGPVQQYF
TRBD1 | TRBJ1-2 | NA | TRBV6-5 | TGTGCCAGCAGTTACGGGACAGGGGTCTATGGCTACACCTTC | CASSYGTGVYGYTF
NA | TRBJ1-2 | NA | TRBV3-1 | TGTGCCAGCAGCCACACAGGGAGGGCTTCGTATGGCTACACCTTC | CASSHTGRASYGYTF
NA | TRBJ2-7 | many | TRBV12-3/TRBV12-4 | TGTGCCAGCAGTTTAGGACGGGCCGACTACGAGCAGTACTTC | CASSLGRADYEQYF
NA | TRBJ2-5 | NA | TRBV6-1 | TGTGCCAGCAGCCCGGGGGTTAAAGAGACCCAGTACTTC | CASSPGVKETQYF
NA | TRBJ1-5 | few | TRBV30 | TGTGCCTGGAGTCCCAGGGAGCATCAGCCCCAGCATTTT | CAWSPREHQPQHF
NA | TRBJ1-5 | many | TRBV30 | TGTGCCTGGAGTGTCCGAGGGTACCCAGACAATCAGCCCCAGCATTTT | CAWSVRGYPDNQPQHF
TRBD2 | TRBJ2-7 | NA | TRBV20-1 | TGCAGTGCTAGAGAAATAGGACTAGCGGGAGAAGGGCAGTACTTC | CSAREIGLAGEGQYF
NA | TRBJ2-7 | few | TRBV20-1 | TGCAGTGCCCTGGTGCAGGGTAAAGACTACGAGCAGTACTTC | CSALVQGKDYEQYF
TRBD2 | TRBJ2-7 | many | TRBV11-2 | TGTGCCAGCAGCTTAGGACTAGCGGGAGGGCGCGAGCAGTACTTC | CASSLGLAGGREQYF
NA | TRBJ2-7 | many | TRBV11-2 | TGTGCCAGCAGCTTAGCACGCAGGGGGGATTACGAGCAGTACTTC | CASSLARRGDYEQYF
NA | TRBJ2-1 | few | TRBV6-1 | TGTGCCAGCACATGGGACTCCTACAATGAGCAGTTCTTC | CASTWDSYNEQFF
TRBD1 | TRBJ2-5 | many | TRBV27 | TGTGCCAGCAGGCGGGCCCCGGGACAGGAGCAGACCCAGTACTTC | CASRRAPGQEQTQYF
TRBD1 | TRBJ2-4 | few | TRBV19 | TGTGCCAGTAGTCGCGGGACAGGGAGTACGGGCAAAAACATTCAGTACTTC | CASSRGTGSTGKNIQYF
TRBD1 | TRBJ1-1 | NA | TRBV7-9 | TGTGCCAGCAGCTTCACGACAGGGACGGGCACTGAAGCTTTCTTT | CASSFTTGTGTEAFF
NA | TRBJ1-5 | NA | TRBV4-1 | TGCGCCAGCAGCCTTGAGGGCTCCGGTCAGCCCCAGCATTTT | CASSLEGSGQPQHF
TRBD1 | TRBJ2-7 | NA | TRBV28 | TGTGCCAGCAGCTCCCTATTGGGACAGGGGTTCGAGCAGTACTTC | CASSSLLGQGFEQYF
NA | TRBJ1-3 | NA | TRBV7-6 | TGTGCCAGCAGCTTAGGAGTACGGCAGTCTACCAGCTCTAAGCTCGGAAACACCATATATTTT | CASSLGVRQSTSSKLGNTIYF
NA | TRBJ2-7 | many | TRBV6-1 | TGTGCCAGCAGGCCCACCGATAGGGCCTCCTACGAGCAGTACTTC | CASRPTDRASYEQYF
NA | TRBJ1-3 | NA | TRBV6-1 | TGTGCCAGCAGTTCAAGGACGGTCTCTGGAAACACCATATATTTT | CASSSRTVSGNTIYF
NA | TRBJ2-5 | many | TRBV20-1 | TGCAGTGCTATCCCCGTAATGGGGCTAGAGACCCAGTACTTC | CSAIPVMGLETQYF
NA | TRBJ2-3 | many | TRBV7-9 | TGTGCCAGCAGCTCGTCCGGGACCTCGCAGTATTTT | CASSSSGTSQYF